One and the same sample provided the 6 T cell receptor beta chains below, sequenced in a study of blood T cells in healthy people across ages. With a J-beta primer mix and a sample-barcoded 5' primer, a second PCR ran about 7 to 12 cycles. TCRdb processed the 5' RACE reads anew with MiXCR; each CDR3 protein has one entry. Of about 900,000 distinct CDR3 sequences listed, roughly 43% are singletons. The source material was blood. Receptors originate from a man aged 30 to 39 in good health.

This clonotype was observed many times. V gene TRBV20-1 combines with J gene TRBJ1-2, with 7 bases identical to TRBD1. With V trimmed by 1 base and J by 0 bases, 11 bases remained unmatched. CDR3 length equals 17 residues. In germline, CDR1 is DFQATT, CDR2 SNEGSKA (reference sequence). CDR3 bases: TGCAGTGCTAGAGGACAGGCAGGGGGTCGAGCTAACTATGGCTACACCTTC. As protein: CSARGQAGGRANYGYTF.

CDR3 protein: CASSETSVRDTQYF. The CDR3 DNA reads TGCGCCAGCAGTGAGACTAGCGTGCGAGATACGCAGTATTTT. The V call is TRBV10-2, the J call TRBJ2-3; 7 bases match TRBD2. This CDR3 region has 14 residues. V was clipped by 2 bases and J by 5 bases; unmatched bases: 4. From germline, CDR1 is WSHSY and CDR2 SAAADI.

This clonotype turned up a few times. The chain employs TRBV30 and TRBJ2-1; TRBD1 matches 8 bases. Germline CDR1 and CDR2: GTSNPN and SVGIG (reference sequence). This CDR3 is 14 amino acids long. V lost 3 bases and J lost 8; bases outside the gene matches: 9. Written as DNA, the CDR3 is TGTGCCTGGAGCGGAGGACAGGGTATCGATGAGCAGTTCTTC. This gives the protein CAWSGGQGIDEQFF. Full variable domain (outside the CDR3, taken from reference TRBV30 and TRBJ2-1): SQTIHQWPATLVQPVGSPLSLECTVEGTSNPNLYWYRQAAGRGLQLLFYSVGIGQISSEVPQNLSASRPQDRQFILSSKKLLLSDSGFYLCAWSGGQGIDEQFFGPGTRLTVL.

The chain uses TRBV29-1 and TRBJ2-1; D remains unclear. Trimming removed 4 bases from V and 10 bases from J, with 8 bases in between. In germline, CDR1 is SQVTM, CDR2 ANQGSEA. The CDR3 totals 10 residues. For the CDR3, the DNA is TGCAGCGTTGTCAGGCAGGAGCAGTTCTTC. Its protein is CSVVRQEQFF.

This clonotype was observed a handful of times. The chain is built from TRBV5-5 and TRBJ2-3; D not resolved. V was pared by 4 bases and J by 0 bases, with 12 bases between. The CDR3 extends over 15 amino acids. CDR1 is SGHKS, CDR2 YYEKEE, per germline (reference sequence). The CDR3 DNA reads as TGTGCCAGCAGCCCGACGATTTATAGCACAGATACGCAGTATTTT. It translates to CASSPTIYSTDTQYF.

This CDR3 reads CASSPQSGRPDTQYF. As DNA, the CDR3 is TGTGCCAGCAGCCCCCAGAGCGGACGCCCAGATACGCAGTATTTT. The J gene is TRBJ2-3, the V gene TRBV7-3; weak D call: TRBD2 (5 bases). The CDR3 totals 15 residues. V gave up 5 bases and J gave up 4 bases, with 16 bases separating them. In germline, CDR1 is SGHTA, CDR2 FQGTGA.